This T cell receptor (beta chain) was observed in a study of blood T cell repertoires in COVID-19. Produced via immunoSEQ multiplex PCR; TCRdb's table is partial and in-frame only. The sample contains 150,000 to 200,000 clones, over 75% of which appear only once. Participant age was roughly 18 to 89 years, and participants resided in approximately 25 US areas. Participants reported their clinical history, and cohort assignment relied on those reports. Trimming shortened V by 5 bases and J by 7 bases, and 8 bases separated the two germline ends. The CDR3 length is 11 residues. The sample comprised PBMCs or T cells enriched from blood (not recorded which). This clonotype originated in a woman under 30 who had recovered from COVID-19. The chain carries TRBV12-3 or TRBV12-4 and TRBJ1-1; D remains unclear. DNA of the CDR3: TGTGCCAGCAGTCCCCGCGGTGAAGCTTTCTTT. Its translation is CASSPRGEAFF.